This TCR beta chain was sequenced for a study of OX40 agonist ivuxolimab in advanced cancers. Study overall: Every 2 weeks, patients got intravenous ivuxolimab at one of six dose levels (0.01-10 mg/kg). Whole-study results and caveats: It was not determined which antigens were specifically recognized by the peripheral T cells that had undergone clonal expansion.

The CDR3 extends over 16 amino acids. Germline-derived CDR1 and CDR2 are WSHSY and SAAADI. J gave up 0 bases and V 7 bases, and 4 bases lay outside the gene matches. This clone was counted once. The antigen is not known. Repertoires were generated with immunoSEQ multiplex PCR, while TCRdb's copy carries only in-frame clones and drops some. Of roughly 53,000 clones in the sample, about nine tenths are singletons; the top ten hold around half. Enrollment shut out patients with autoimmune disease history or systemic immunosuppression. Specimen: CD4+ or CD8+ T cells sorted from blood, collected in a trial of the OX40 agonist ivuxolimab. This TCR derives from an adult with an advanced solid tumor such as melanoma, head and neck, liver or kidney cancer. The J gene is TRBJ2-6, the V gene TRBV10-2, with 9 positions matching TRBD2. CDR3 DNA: TGCGCCAGCACGAGGACTAGCGTCTCTGGGGCCAACGTCCTGACTTTC. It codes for CASTRTSVSGANVLTF.